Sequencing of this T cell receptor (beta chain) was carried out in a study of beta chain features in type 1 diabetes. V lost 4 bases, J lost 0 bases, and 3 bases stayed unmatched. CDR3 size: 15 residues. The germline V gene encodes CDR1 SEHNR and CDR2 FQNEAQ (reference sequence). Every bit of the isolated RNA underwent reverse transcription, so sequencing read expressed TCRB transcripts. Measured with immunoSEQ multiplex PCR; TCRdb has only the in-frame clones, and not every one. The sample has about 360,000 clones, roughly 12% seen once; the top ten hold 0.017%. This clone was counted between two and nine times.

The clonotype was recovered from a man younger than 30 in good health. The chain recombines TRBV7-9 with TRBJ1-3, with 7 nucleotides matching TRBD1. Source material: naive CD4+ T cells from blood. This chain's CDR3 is CASSWGTVSGNTIYF. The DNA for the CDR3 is TGTGCCAGCAGCTGGGGGACAGTCTCTGGAAACACCATATATTTT.